What follows describes a single TCR beta chain. The data stem from a study of cytomegalovirus exposure and HLA in healthy donors. The PCR contained 60 Vbeta and 13 Jbeta primers. This table comes from immunoSEQ multiplex PCR, and its TCRdb copy is limited to in-frame clones, with some not included. This table holds some 150,000 clones, about 9.2% found once. CDR1 and CDR2 (germline): SQVTM, ANQGSEA. CDR3 size: 10 residues. Trimming pared 2 bases from V and 6 bases from J, leaving 4 bases between. This receptor was identified in a middle-aged woman in good health and CMV-seropositive. Sequenced input: PBMCs. V is TRBV29-1 and J is TRBJ2-5; no clear D. In nucleotides, the CDR3 is TGCAGCGTTGAATGGCAGACCCAGTACTTC. Its translation: CSVEWQTQYF.